This TCR beta chain was captured by sequencing in a study of T cells in localized non-small cell lung cancer (dated by TCRdb to 2019 to 2021). For context, the study as a whole: The study examined T cell repertoires in roughly 240 patients with early-stage NSCLC and compared tumors with uninvolved tumor-adjacent lungs. The cohort was made up of hundreds of treatment-naive NSCLC patients whose localized lung tumors had been resected. The mean age of the NSCLC patients was 50 to 85 years, with about 130 men and around 110 women.

At diagnosis, tumor, uninvolved tumor-adjacent lung and peripheral blood were collected and then preserved as a mix of FFPE and fresh-frozen material. For TCR repertoire profiling, blood samples were analyzed as peripheral blood mononuclear cells. V loses 7 bases, J loses 7 bases, and the germline ends lie 19 bases apart. CDR1 and CDR2 were assigned from the germline V gene as SGHTA and FQGNSA. The CDR3 contains 15 residues, cysteine and phenylalanine counted. The only DNA kept is the CDR3, 45 bases in frame from the first base. General findings and caveats noted by the study authors: Since the design was exploratory, TCR variables were selected using unadjusted p-values with no false-discovery rate correction. Because multi-region sequencing of the tumors was not done, intratumor heterogeneity could not be ruled out. Of the top 100 tumor clones, a median of 57 were detected in paired uninvolved adjacent lung; some 28 were also among that lung's top 100. Uninvolved tumor-adjacent lung showed the highest T cell clonality, higher than tumor, which suggests more focused antigenic responses in the uninvolved tumor-adjacent lung. Higher T cell density in blood was associated with longer overall survival, whereas higher clonality in adjacent lung was associated with shorter survival.

The immunoSEQ Assay was used to sequence TCR beta CDR3 regions from DNA. As for the authors' bioinformatics: To compute T cell density, TCR beta template counts were normalized to usable DNA, which was estimated by amplifying housekeeping genes. Using the preseqR package, richness was estimated by extrapolating to 120,000 templates for tissue samples and 400,000 templates for PBMC samples. Clonality was taken to be one minus Pielou's evenness. Tissue-enriched TCRs were identified through differential abundance testing performed on productive amino-acid clonotypes, with a minimum total count of 5 and an alpha of 0.1. The Jaccard Index and the Morisita Overlap Index were used to measure how much the repertoires overlapped between compartments. GLIPH grouped TCR beta CDR3s together with public tetramer-defined viral CDR3s, and a viral motif had to include at least three viral sequences and also show V-gene enrichment. TCRdb holds this immuneACCESS table with in-frame rearrangements only. Some clones are missing; in checked studies, unresolved V genes explain under half, and the rest has no known cause. D and trimming were read from the DNA, whereas the V and J calls and clone size are those reported in that table. In all, the sample holds around 80,000 clones, and around three quarters of those were seen once. The top ten constitute 15% to 20% of the sample.

Points on this clone: This receptor's antigen is unknown. Per-base quality was not reported, and no clone a single base away is much larger than it.

This sequence originates from a man between 35 and 75 years old with stage II squamous cell lung carcinoma. The sample here was PBMCs, taken before any cancer treatment. The chain couples TRBV7-2 to TRBJ2-2; no D segment can be confidently identified. The DNA sequence is TGTGCCAGCACCATTCAGGTGCAGCCCAACGGGGAGCTGTTTTTT. Protein translation: CASTIQVQPNGELFF.